These 23 T cell receptor beta chains originate from one sample sequenced in a study of blood T cell repertoires in COVID-19 (dated by TCRdb to 2020 to 2021). Library creation used the immunoSEQ multiplex PCR assay. TCRdb's version of the immuneACCESS table is confined to in-frame rearrangements and falls short of the full clone set. An unresolved V gene accounts for under half of the shortfall where checked; the remainder is of unknown origin. Here the sample has about 64,000 clones; 70% to 90% occur a single time. The ten largest clonotypes hold 1.2% of the sample. Source material: peripheral blood. These receptor sequences come from a man in his forties with acute or convalescent COVID-19.

This clone was counted a few times. The gene calls are TRBV5-1 and TRBJ2-2, with 8 bases identical to TRBD1. This CDR3 spans 15 amino acids. CDR1 is SGHRS and CDR2 is YFSETQ in the germline V gene. Trimming removed 2 bases from V and 2 bases from J; junction bases left unmatched: 2. The CDR3 sequence is CASSLQGVNTGELFF. The CDR3 coding sequence is TGCGCCAGCAGCTTACAGGGGGTTAACACCGGGGAGCTGTTTTTT.

The CDR3 DNA sequence: TGTGCCAGCAGCCTCTCCTACCGGACAGATACGCAGTATTTT. Encoded protein: CASSLSYRTDTQYF. The chain combines TRBV11-3 with TRBJ2-3; D not certain. V lost 5 bases and J 3 bases, leaving 12 bases between the germline ends. Germline CDR1 SGHNT, CDR2 YENEEA. The length of the CDR3 is 14 residues.

The CDR3 DNA is TGTGCCAGCAGTTTAGACAGGAACACCGGGGAGCTGTTTTTT. Protein: CASSLDRNTGELFF. The chain couples TRBV27 to TRBJ2-2, with D possibly TRBD1 on 5 matching bases. From germline, CDR1 is MNHEY and CDR2 SMNVEV (reference sequence). The V end was cut by 2 bases, the J end by 1 base, with 5 bases between. This CDR3 is built from 14 residues.

The rearrangement joins TRBV13 to TRBJ2-7; weak D call: TRBD1 (5 bases). V was cut by 2 bases and J by 6 bases, with 20 bases left in between. In germline, CDR1 is PRHDT, CDR2 FYEKMQ (reference sequence). There are 16 residues in the CDR3. CDR3 protein: CASSLTSGQELAEQYF. CDR3 coding DNA: TGTGCCAGCAGCTTAACGTCAGGGCAGGAATTGGCCGAGCAGTACTTC.

This CDR3 reads CASSPPGQGSKGGYTF. The DNA of the CDR3 is TGTGCCAGCTCTCCGCCGGGACAGGGATCCAAAGGAGGCTACACCTTC. The rearrangement links TRBV18 to TRBJ1-2; 9 positions agree with TRBD1. Germline V lookup: CDR1 KGHSH, CDR2 LQKENI. V shed 6 bases, J shed 8 bases, and the junction held 16 bases outside the gene matches. The CDR3 extends over 16 amino acids.

The J gene is TRBJ2-3, the V gene TRBV3-1 (or the pseudogene TRBV3-2); the match to TRBD1 covers 7 bases. V lost 2 bases and J lost 2; bases outside the gene matches: 7. Per the germline V gene, CDR1 is LGHDT and CDR2 is YNNKEL (reference sequence). This CDR3 is 16 amino acids long. As DNA, the CDR3 is TGTGCCAGCAGCCAATTCAACAGGGGCCTCACAGATACGCAGTATTTT. Translation: CASSQFNRGLTDTQYF.

The CDR3 DNA reads as TGCGCCAGCAGCTTGCTCGGACAGCCAAGGGACACTGAAGCTTTCTTT. Translation: CASSLLGQPRDTEAFF. This chain links TRBV5-1 with TRBJ1-1, with a possible D match to TRBD1 (6 bases). The V gene lost 1 base and the J gene lost 3 bases, with 16 bases spanning the gap. The germline V gene encodes CDR1 SGHRS and CDR2 YFSETQ. The CDR3 totals 16 residues.

The rearrangement links TRBV7-6 to TRBJ2-7; TRBD1 matches 9 bases. V lost 1 base to trimming and J lost 2 bases; unmatched junction nucleotides: 6. CDR1 is SGHVS and CDR2 is FNYEAQ in the germline V gene. CDR3 length: 16 residues. CDR3 bases: TGTGCCAGCAGCTTAGATTGGGACAGGGACACCTACGAGCAGTACTTC. Protein sequence: CASSLDWDRDTYEQYF.

This clone was seen a handful of times. The chain carries TRBV11-2 and TRBJ1-1; D possibly corresponds to TRBD1 (6 bases). The V and J ends lost 1 base and 7 bases respectively, with 10 bases between them. CDR1 is SGHAT and CDR2 is FQNNGV in the germline V gene. The CDR3 has 13 amino acids. The CDR3 loop is CASSLGVTGEAFF. The CDR3, as DNA: TGTGCCAGCAGCTTAGGGGTGACAGGTGAAGCTTTCTTT.

The chain is built from TRBV7-9 and TRBJ1-1, with D maybe TRBD1 (5 bases). The CDR3 extends over 14 amino acids. Trimming stripped 5 bases from V and 2 bases from J, with 12 bases between. Germline V gene lookup returns CDR1 SEHNR and CDR2 FQNEAQ (reference sequence). CDR3 in amino acids: CASSRGWGNTEAFF. The CDR3, as DNA: TGTGCCAGCAGCCGGGGGTGGGGAAACACTGAAGCTTTCTTT.

The chain has TRBV18 and TRBJ1-1; D remains ambiguous. CDR3 length: 13 amino acids. Trimming pared 6 bases from V and 3 bases from J, leaving 11 bases between. Germline CDR1 KGHSH, CDR2 LQKENI. The CDR3 region is CASSIREDTEAFF. CDR3 DNA: TGTGCCAGCTCGATAAGAGAGGACACTGAAGCTTTCTTT.

The J gene is TRBJ1-1, the V gene TRBV2; TRBD1 aligns across 8 bases. The CDR3 has 15 amino acids. CDR1 is SNHLY, CDR2 FYNNEI, per germline. V was pared by 5 bases and J by 4 bases, with 9 bases of the junction left unmatched. DNA for the CDR3: TGTGCCAGCAGTTCGACAGGGGCGAGGGGCACTGAAGCTTTCTTT. This codes for CASSSTGARGTEAFF.

The chain carries TRBV3-1 (or the pseudogene TRBV3-2) and TRBJ2-7, with D unclear. Germline V gives CDR1 LGHDT, CDR2 YNNKEL (reference sequence). The CDR3 covers 13 residues. The ends were cut back, 1 base at V and 0 bases at J, with 4 bases in the middle. The CDR3 reads CASSQGSSYEQYF. The CDR3 DNA sequence: TGTGCCAGCAGCCAAGGGAGCTCCTACGAGCAGTACTTC.

This clone was seen a handful of times. The gene calls are TRBV5-1 and TRBJ1-1; 7 bases are shared with TRBD1. The CDR3 totals 13 residues. Germline trimming cut 2 bases from V and 7 bases from J; bases unmatched to any gene: 5. CDR1 is SGHRS, CDR2 YFSETQ, per germline. CDR3: CASSFVTGLEAFF. CDR3 bases: TGCGCCAGCAGCTTTGTGACAGGGCTTGAAGCTTTCTTT.

This clone has only a few counts. The V and J genes are TRBV6-5 and TRBJ1-5; TRBD1 matches at 7 bases. This CDR3 has 15 residues. The germline V gene has CDR1 MNHEY and CDR2 SVGAGI. J gave up 5 bases and V 2 bases, and 6 bases lay outside the gene matches. The CDR3 sequence is CASSYGQGVDQPQHF. The CDR3 region has the DNA TGTGCCAGCAGTTACGGGCAGGGGGTCGATCAGCCCCAGCATTTT.

The chain is built from TRBV19 and TRBJ1-1, with D possibly being TRBD1 (5 bases). V gave up 3 bases and J gave up 0 bases, with 11 bases separating them. Germline V gene lookup returns CDR1 LNHDA and CDR2 SQIVND (reference sequence). The CDR3 loop spans 15 amino acids. The CDR3 DNA is TGTGCCAGTAGTATCTCCAGGGTTCTGAACACTGAAGCTTTCTTT. This encodes CASSISRVLNTEAFF.

The rearrangement joins TRBV18 to TRBJ1-1; D not resolved. The CDR3 loop spans 14 amino acids. Germline CDR1 reads KGHSH; CDR2 reads LQKENI. Between the trimmed V and J ends, which lost 6 bases and 2 bases, there was a span of 13 bases. The CDR3 loop reads CASSGQRINTEAFF. CDR3 DNA: TGTGCCAGCTCCGGCCAGCGGATTAACACTGAAGCTTTCTTT.

As to this clone: Within the sample, other DNA sequences also encode this same CDR3. The gene calls are TRBV18 and TRBJ1-6, with D unclear. V shed 3 bases and J shed 0 bases, with 6 bases lying between them. CDR3 size: 15 residues. Germline CDR1 KGHSH, CDR2 LQKENI. CDR3 loop: CASSPPSSYNSPLHF. The DNA for the CDR3 is TGTGCCAGCTCACCCCCGAGCTCCTATAATTCACCCCTCCACTTT.

This chain links TRBV5-1 with TRBJ1-1, with D maybe TRBD1 (6 bases). From germline, CDR1 is SGHRS and CDR2 YFSETQ. The ends were cut back, 2 bases at V and 2 bases at J, with 10 bases in the middle. This CDR3 is 14 amino acids long. DNA for the CDR3: TGCGCCAGCAGCTTACAGGGCGTTAACACTGAAGCTTTCTTT. It is translated as CASSLQGVNTEAFF. Looking up the rest from reference TRBV5-1 and TRBJ1-1 gives the full variable domain: KAGVTQTPRYLIKTRGQQVTLSCSPISGHRSVSWYQQTPGQGLQFLFEYFSETQRNKGNFPGRFSGRQFSNSRSEMNVSTLELGDSALYLCASSLQGVNTEAFFGQGTRLTVV.

This chain's CDR3 is CASSPRTSWADTQYF. CDR3 DNA sequence: TGTGCCAGCAGCCCCCGGACTAGTTGGGCAGATACGCAGTATTTT. This chain joins TRBV14 and TRBJ2-3, with 7 nucleotides matching TRBD2. Looked up from germline, CDR1 is SGHDN and CDR2 is FVKESK. V trimming: 4 bases; J trimming: 4 bases; junction bases outside the gene matches: 8. This CDR3 contains 15 residues.

This chain links TRBV18 with TRBJ1-1; D possibly corresponds to TRBD1 (6 bases). V was shortened by 5 bases and J by 4 bases, with 11 bases between the two germline ends. The CDR3 covers 13 residues. In germline, CDR1 is KGHSH, CDR2 LQKENI. CDR3: CASSLGGATEAFF. In DNA, the CDR3 is TGTGCCAGCTCATTGGGGGGGGCCACTGAAGCTTTCTTT.

V and J are TRBV24-1 and TRBJ1-4; D remains ambiguous. Trimming cost V 4 bases and J 8 bases, with 13 bases left between them. Germline V gene sequence: CDR1 KGHDR, CDR2 SFDVKD. The CDR3 sequence is 14 residues long. The CDR3 DNA follows: TGTGCCACCAGTGAGTGCGCGGAAGAGGAAAAACTGTTTTTT. Translation gives CATSECAEEEKLFF.

The sample holds a few counts of this clone. The CDR3 protein is CATSDLASEQETQYF. The CDR3 region has the DNA TGTGCCACCAGTGATCTTGCTAGCGAACAAGAGACCCAGTACTTC. J is TRBJ2-5 and V is TRBV24-1, with D possibly being TRBD2 (6 bases). The CDR3 is 15 amino acids. V gave up 3 bases and J gave up 2 bases, with 12 bases separating them. CDR1 is KGHDR, CDR2 SFDVKD, per germline.